The next 2 T cell receptor beta chains were all read from a single sample in a study of T-cell reconstitution after alpha-beta-depleted transplantation in children. The TCRbeta library incorporated unique molecular identifiers. TCRdb ran MiXCR on the PCR reads and lists one entry per CDR3 protein. The table includes over 200,000 distinct CDR3 sequences, around 7.7% detected once. Sample: PBMCs, mostly from graft donor cells, taken 360 days after TCRalphabeta/CD19-depleted stem cell transplant. The receptors derive from a male patient aged 2-15 years who had a stem cell transplant for acute myeloid leukemia, so the T cells may come from the graft donor.

In its sample, this clonotype was seen a few times. The chain employs TRBV29-1 and TRBJ1-1; no definite D call. Germline V gives CDR1 SQVTM, CDR2 ANQGSEA. Trimming shortened V by 4 bases and J by 1 base, and 10 bases separated the two germline ends. The CDR3 sequence is 13 residues long. In nucleotides, the CDR3 is TGCAGCGTTGGACGGATTTCGAACACTGAAGCTTTCTTT. Encoded protein: CSVGRISNTEAFF.

This clonotype was counted many times. The V gene is TRBV5-1, the J gene TRBJ2-1; D may be TRBD1 (6 bases). This CDR3 spans 15 amino acids. Germline-derived CDR1 and CDR2 are SGHRS and YFSETQ. Trimming took off 3 bases at V and 7 bases at J, with 17 bases between the two ends. The CDR3: CASSWGPWGQNEQFF. The CDR3 region has the DNA TGCGCCAGCAGCTGGGGTCCCTGGGGGCAGAATGAGCAGTTCTTC.